This TCR beta chain was identified in a study of CD8 T cells in ankylosing spondylitis (TCRdb year 2017). Context from the whole study: To find TCR variants linked to disease, the study profiled T cell receptor beta repertoires in ankylosing spondylitis patients and healthy donors. The full study cohort was made up of roughly 25 ankylosing spondylitis patients and 95 to 130 healthy donors. Peripheral blood was sampled, and synovial fluid was also collected from ankylosing spondylitis patients. Findings and caveats that apply to the study as a whole: A TCR beta motif of several highly homologous amino acid variants appeared characteristic of blood from ankylosing spondylitis patients. Significant enrichment of the disease-linked clones was reported in matched synovial fluid samples from ankylosing spondylitis patients. Some motif variants were previously reported in synovial fluid and blood of reactive arthritis patients, suggesting common disease-initiation mechanisms. The disease-linked clones had a CD8+ phenotype and were found at relatively low frequencies in peripheral blood.

A note on this clonotype: It lacks a known antigen. The sample holds no much larger clone one base away, and base qualities are not on file.

Sequencing was performed on an Illumina HiSeq 2500. Quantitative 5'-RACE with molecular barcodes was the method used to prepare the TCR beta libraries. The authors' pipeline ran thus. Disease-linked TCR variants were identified with a new computational method built on a probabilistic model of VDJ rearrangement. Starting from the raw public reads, TCRdb applied fastp trimming at Q25, assembled clones with MiXCR and retained in-frame beta chains. Here each entry gathers all rows of one CDR3 protein and keeps the most common genes and DNA. It is TCRdb's table, rather than the study itself, that gives the V and J calls and clone size. A total of roughly 160,000 distinct CDR3 sequences appear in this sample, roughly 10% of them only once. About 29% of the sample comes from the top ten. Germline trimming: 2 bases from V, 3 bases from J; junction bases outside gene matches: 8. The CDR3, cysteine through phenylalanine, is 16 amino acids long. Left in the record is the CDR3 DNA by itself, 48 bases read in frame from the first base. CDR1 SGHRS and CDR2 YFSETQ were looked up in the germline V gene.

This clonotype originated in a male donor with ankylosing spondylitis or in good health (not recorded which). Recombination connected TRBV5-1 to TRBJ2-3; TRBD1 matches 8 bases in the middle. The sample taken for sequencing was blood, either unsorted or a sorted T cell fraction (not recorded which). This receptor has the CDR3 CASSFGDRGGTDTQYF. The DNA sequence is given as TGCGCCAGCAGCTTTGGCGACAGGGGTGGGACAGATACGCAGTATTTT.